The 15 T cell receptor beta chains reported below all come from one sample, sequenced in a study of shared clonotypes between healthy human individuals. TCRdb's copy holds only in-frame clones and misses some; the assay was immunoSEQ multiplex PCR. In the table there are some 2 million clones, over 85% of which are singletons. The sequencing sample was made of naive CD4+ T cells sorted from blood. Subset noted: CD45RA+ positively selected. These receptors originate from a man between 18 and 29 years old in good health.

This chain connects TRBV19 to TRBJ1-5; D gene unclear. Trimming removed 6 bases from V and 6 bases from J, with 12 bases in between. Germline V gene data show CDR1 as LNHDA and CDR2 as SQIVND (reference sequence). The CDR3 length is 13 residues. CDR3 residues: CASRRDGSQPQHF. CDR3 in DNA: TGTGCCAGTAGAAGGGATGGGAGTCAGCCCCAGCATTTT.

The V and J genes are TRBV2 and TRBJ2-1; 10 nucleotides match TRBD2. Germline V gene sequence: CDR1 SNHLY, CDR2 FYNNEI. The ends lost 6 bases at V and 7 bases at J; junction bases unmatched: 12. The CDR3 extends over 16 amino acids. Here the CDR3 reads CASSADLAGVRNEQFF. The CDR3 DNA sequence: TGTGCCAGCAGCGCGGACCTAGCGGGAGTGAGGAATGAGCAGTTCTTC.

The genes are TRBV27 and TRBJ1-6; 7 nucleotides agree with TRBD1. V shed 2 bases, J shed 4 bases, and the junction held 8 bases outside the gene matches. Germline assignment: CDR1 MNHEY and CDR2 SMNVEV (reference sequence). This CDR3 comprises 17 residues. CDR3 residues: CASSLAGGTVYNSPLHF. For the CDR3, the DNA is TGTGCCAGCAGTTTAGCAGGGGGAACCGTGTATAATTCACCCCTCCACTTT.

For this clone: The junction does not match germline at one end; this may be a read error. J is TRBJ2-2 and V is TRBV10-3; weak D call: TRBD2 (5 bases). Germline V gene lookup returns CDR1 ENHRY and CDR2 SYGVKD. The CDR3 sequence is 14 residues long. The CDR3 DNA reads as TGTGCCATCTGTGATGGTCCGGGGTTGCGGGAGCTGTTTTTT. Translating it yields CAICDGPGLRELFF.

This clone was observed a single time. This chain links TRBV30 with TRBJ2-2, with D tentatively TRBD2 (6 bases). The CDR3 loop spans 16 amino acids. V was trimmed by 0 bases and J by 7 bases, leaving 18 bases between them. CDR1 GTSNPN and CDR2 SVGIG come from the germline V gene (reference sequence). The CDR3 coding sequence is TGTGCCTGGAGTGTTTTGGGTTTAGGGCGGGGCGGGGAGCTGTTTTTT. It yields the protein CAWSVLGLGRGGELFF.

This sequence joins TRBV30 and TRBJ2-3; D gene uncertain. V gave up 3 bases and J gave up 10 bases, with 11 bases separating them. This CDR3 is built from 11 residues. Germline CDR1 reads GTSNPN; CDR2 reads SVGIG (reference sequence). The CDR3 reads CAWRIDSAQYF. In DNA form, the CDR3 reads TGTGCCTGGAGGATCGATTCTGCGCAGTATTTT.

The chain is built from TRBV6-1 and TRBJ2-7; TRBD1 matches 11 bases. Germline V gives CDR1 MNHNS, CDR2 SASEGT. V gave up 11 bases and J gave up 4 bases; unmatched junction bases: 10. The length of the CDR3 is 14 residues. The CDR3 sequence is CAGRGTGGKYEQYF. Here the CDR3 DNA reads TGTGCCGGCCGGGGGACAGGGGGAAAATACGAGCAGTACTTC.

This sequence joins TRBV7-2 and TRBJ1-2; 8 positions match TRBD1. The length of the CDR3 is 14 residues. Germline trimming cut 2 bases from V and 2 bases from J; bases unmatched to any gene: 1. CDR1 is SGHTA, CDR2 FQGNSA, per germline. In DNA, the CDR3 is TGTGCCAGCAGCTTAAGACAGGGGAACTATGGCTACACCTTC. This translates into CASSLRQGNYGYTF. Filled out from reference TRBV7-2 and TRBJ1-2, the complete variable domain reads GAGVSQSPSNKVTEKGKDVELRCDPISGHTALYWYRQSLGQGLEFLIYFQGNSAPDKSGLPSDRFSAERTGGSVSTLTIQRTQQEDSAVYLCASSLRQGNYGYTFGSGTRLTVV.

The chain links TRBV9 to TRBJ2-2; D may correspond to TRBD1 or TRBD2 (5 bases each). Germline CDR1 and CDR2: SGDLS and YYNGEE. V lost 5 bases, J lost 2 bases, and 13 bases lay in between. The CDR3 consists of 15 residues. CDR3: CASSLGTENTGELFF. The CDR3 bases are TGTGCCAGCAGTCTCGGGACCGAAAACACCGGGGAGCTGTTTTTT.

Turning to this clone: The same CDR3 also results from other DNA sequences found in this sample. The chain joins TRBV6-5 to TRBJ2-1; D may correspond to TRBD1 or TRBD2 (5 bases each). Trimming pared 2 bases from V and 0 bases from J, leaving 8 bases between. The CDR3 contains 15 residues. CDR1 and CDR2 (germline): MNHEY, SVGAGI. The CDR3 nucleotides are TGTGCCAGCAGTTACGAGGGGAGCTCCTACAATGAGCAGTTCTTC. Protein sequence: CASSYEGSSYNEQFF.

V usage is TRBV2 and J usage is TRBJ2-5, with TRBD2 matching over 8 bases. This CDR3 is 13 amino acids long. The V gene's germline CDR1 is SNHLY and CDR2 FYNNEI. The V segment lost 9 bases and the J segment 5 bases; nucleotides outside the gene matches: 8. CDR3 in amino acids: CASRAGVMETQYF. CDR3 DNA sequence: TGTGCCAGTCGAGCGGGAGTAATGGAGACCCAGTACTTC. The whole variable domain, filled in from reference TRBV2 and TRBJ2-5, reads EPEVTQTPSHQVTQMGQEVILRCVPISNHLYFYWYRQILGQKVEFLVSFYNNEISEKSEIFDDQFSVERPDGSNFTLKIRSTKLEDSAMYFCASRAGVMETQYFGPGTRLLVL.

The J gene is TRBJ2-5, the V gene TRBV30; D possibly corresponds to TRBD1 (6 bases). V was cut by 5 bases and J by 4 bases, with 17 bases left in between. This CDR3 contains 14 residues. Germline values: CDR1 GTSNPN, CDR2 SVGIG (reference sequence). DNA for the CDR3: TGTGCCTGGGCCAGGGGTTTAGGAATAGAGACCCAGTACTTC. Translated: CAWARGLGIETQYF. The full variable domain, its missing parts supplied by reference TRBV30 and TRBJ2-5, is SQTIHQWPATLVQPVGSPLSLECTVEGTSNPNLYWYRQAAGRGLQLLFYSVGIGQISSEVPQNLSASRPQDRQFILSSKKLLLSDSGFYLCAWARGLGIETQYFGPGTRLLVL.

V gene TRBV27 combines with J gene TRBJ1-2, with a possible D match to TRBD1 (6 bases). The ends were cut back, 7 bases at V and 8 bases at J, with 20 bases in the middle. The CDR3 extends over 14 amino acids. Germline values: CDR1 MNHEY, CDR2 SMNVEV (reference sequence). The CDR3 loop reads CASTTGTQAGGYTF. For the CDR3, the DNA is TGTGCCAGCACAACCGGGACACAAGCTGGAGGCTACACCTTC.

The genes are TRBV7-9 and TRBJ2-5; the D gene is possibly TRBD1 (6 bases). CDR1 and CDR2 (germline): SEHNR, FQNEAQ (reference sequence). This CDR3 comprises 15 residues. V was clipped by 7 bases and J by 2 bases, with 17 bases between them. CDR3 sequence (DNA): TGTGCCAGCACCCTGCTGACAGGCCGACAAGAGACCCAGTACTTC. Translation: CASTLLTGRQETQYF. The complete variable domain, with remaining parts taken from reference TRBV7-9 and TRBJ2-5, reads DTGVSQNPRHKITKRGQNVTFRCDPISEHNRLYWYRQTLGQGPEFLTYFQNEAQLEKSRLLSDRFSAERPKGSFSTLEIQRTEQGDSAMYLCASTLLTGRQETQYFGPGTRLLVL.

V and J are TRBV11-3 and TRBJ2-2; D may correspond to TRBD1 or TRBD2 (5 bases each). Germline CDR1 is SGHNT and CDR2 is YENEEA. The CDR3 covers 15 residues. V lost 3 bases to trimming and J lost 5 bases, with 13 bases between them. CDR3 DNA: TGTGCCAGCAGCTTCGACGGGACCGTGACCGGGGAGCTGTTTTTT. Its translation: CASSFDGTVTGELFF.